Below, 16 T cell receptor beta chains from the same sample are listed, as sequenced in a study of CD4 and CD8 cells across lung adenocarcinoma regions. TCRdb fed the PCR reads into MiXCR, producing one record per CDR3 protein. The data contain approximately 19,000 distinct CDR3 sequences, around half of them singletons. The specimen was CD8+ T cells from the center of a lung tumor. The receptors stem from a female donor with lung adenocarcinoma. The CD4 and CD8 labels of this study may be unreliable.

This clonotype turned up a few times. This chain links TRBV6-5 with TRBJ2-1, with 10 bases that match TRBD2. Germline CDR1 and CDR2: MNHEY and SVGAGI. The CDR3 spans 17 residues. Trimming cost V 4 bases and J 2 bases; bases outside gene matches: 8. CDR3 DNA sequence: TGTGCCAGCAGTTCGGCTAGCGGGAGATCGGCCTACAATGAGCAGTTCTTC. The encoded protein is CASSSASGRSAYNEQFF.

This clonotype was seen at least ten times. The chain employs TRBV4-1 and TRBJ2-5, with D perhaps TRBD1 or TRBD2 (5 bases each). V dropped 0 bases and J dropped 11 bases, with 16 bases sitting between them. CDR3 length: 14 residues. Germline assignment: CDR1 MGHRA and CDR2 YSYEKL. The chain's CDR3 is CASSQDQGVGEQYF. The DNA for the CDR3 is TGCGCCAGCAGCCAAGATCAAGGGGTCGGGGAGCAGTACTTC.

V and J are TRBV4-1 and TRBJ2-3; D is possibly TRBD1 or TRBD2 (6 bases each). The end of the DNA aligns better with TRBJ2-7, so the J call may be wrong. The length of the CDR3 is 17 residues. Germline V CDR1 and CDR2: MGHRA, YSYEKL. CDR3 nucleotide sequence: TGCGCCAGCAGCCAGGGGCCCGGGGGCCGGAGCACAGATACGCAGTACTTC. This sequence encodes CASSQGPGGRSTDTQYF.

As regards this clonotype: Germline is not matched at one junction end, which may reflect a read error. The chain uses TRBV27 and TRBJ2-5, with 8 bases matching TRBD2. Germline V CDR1 and CDR2: MNHEY, SMNVEV (reference sequence). The CDR3 has 14 amino acids. In nucleotides, the CDR3 is TGTGCGGGCAGCGGGGGCCGAGGCCAAGATACCCAGTACTTC. Protein product: CAGSGGRGQDTQYF.

The rearrangement links TRBV11-3 to TRBJ2-3, with D perhaps TRBD2 (5 bases). The CDR3 sequence is 14 residues long. Germline V gene lookup returns CDR1 SGHNT and CDR2 YENEEA. V was cut by 1 base and J by 2 bases, with 7 bases left in between. CDR3 sequence reads: CASSLGGDTDTQYF. The CDR3 coding sequence is TGTGCCAGCAGCTTAGGGGGAGACACAGATACGCAGTATTTT.

The chain joins TRBV25-1 to TRBJ2-1; TRBD1 is a possible D gene (6 bases). V gave up 4 bases and J gave up 2 bases, with 9 bases separating them. CDR1 is MGHDK and CDR2 is SYGVNS in the germline V gene. The length of the CDR3 is 14 residues. CDR3 sequence reads: CASSGYRAYNEQFF. The CDR3 nucleotides are TGTGCCAGCAGTGGGTACAGGGCCTACAATGAGCAGTTCTTC.

The chain joins TRBV10-2 to TRBJ2-1; D gene unclear. The germline V and J ends were trimmed by 3 bases and 4 bases, with 4 bases remaining between them. Germline CDR1 reads WSHSY; CDR2 reads SAAADI. The CDR3 has 12 residues. The CDR3 coding sequence is TGCGCCAGCAGTGAAGGGTACAATGAGCAGTTCTTC. Translating it yields CASSEGYNEQFF.

By share of the sample, this clonotype is medium-sized. This chain links TRBV6-1 with TRBJ2-7; 9 nucleotides match TRBD1. This CDR3 has 14 residues. With V trimmed by 5 bases and J by 2 bases, 4 bases remained unmatched. Germline loops: CDR1 MNHNS, CDR2 SASEGT. The DNA of the CDR3 is TGTGCCAGCAGTAGGGACAGGGAAGCCTACGAGCAGTACTTC. This translates into CASSRDREAYEQYF.

V is TRBV28 and J is TRBJ2-2; 7 bases are a match to TRBD2. The CDR3 length is 15 residues. CDR1 and CDR2 (germline): MDHEN, SYDVKM. J was trimmed by 3 bases and V by 8 bases; bases with no gene match: 9. This CDR3 reads CASHGASGYTGELFF. For the CDR3, the DNA is TGTGCCAGCCATGGGGCTAGCGGATACACCGGGGAGCTGTTTTTT. Based on the CDR3 plus reference TRBV28 and TRBJ2-2, the full variable domain is DVKVTQSSRYLVKRTGEKVFLECVQDMDHENMFWYRQDPGLGLRLIYFSYDVKMKEKGDIPEGYSVSREKKERFSLILESASTNQTSMYLCASHGASGYTGELFFGEGSRLTVL.

The genes are TRBV27 and TRBJ2-4; TRBD1 might be the D (6 bases). Germline V gives CDR1 MNHEY, CDR2 SMNVEV (reference sequence). CDR3 length: 13 residues. DNA for the CDR3: TGTGGGCGCAGGGGCCGTGAAGAAGAGATTCAGTACTTC. Translated, it gives CGRRGREEEIQYF.

This sequence joins TRBV6-1 and TRBJ1-1; D unresolved. V was pared by 3 bases and J by 9 bases, with 14 bases between. Germline assignment: CDR1 MNHNS and CDR2 SASEGT. CDR3 length: 13 amino acids. The CDR3 sequence is CASSEARETQAFF. CDR3 coding DNA: TGTGCCAGCAGTGAGGCGAGGGAAACCCAAGCTTTCTTT.

Here the CDR3 reads CASSEWGQGGEKLFF. CDR3 sequence (DNA): TGTGCCAGCAGTGAATGGGGCCAAGGAGGGGAAAAACTGTTTTTT. The J gene is TRBJ1-4, the V gene TRBV25-1; a possible D gene is TRBD1 (5 bases). Germline CDR1 is MGHDK and CDR2 is SYGVNS. CDR3 length: 15 amino acids. The ends were cut back, 1 base at V and 8 bases at J, with 14 bases in the middle. The full variable domain, in which reference TRBV25-1 and TRBJ1-4 provide the parts outside the CDR3, is EADIYQTPRYLVIGTGKKITLECSQTMGHDKMYWYQQDPGMELHLIHYSYGVNSTEKGDLSSESTVSRIRTEHFPLTLESARPSHTSQYLCASSEWGQGGEKLFFGSGTQLSVL.

J is TRBJ2-3 and V is TRBV6-1; D call uncertain. Trimming took 1 base from V and 2 from J, leaving 13 bases between them. CDR1 and CDR2 (germline): MNHNS, SASEGT. CDR3 length: 16 residues. The CDR3 loop is CASSEGNFISTDTQYF. The CDR3 DNA sequence: TGTGCCAGCAGTGAAGGGAACTTCATTTCCACAGATACGCAGTATTTT.

The sample holds one count of this clonotype. The chain couples TRBV6-1 to TRBJ2-3, with a weak D call TRBD1 (5 bases). Germline V gene lookup returns CDR1 MNHNS and CDR2 SASEGT. The CDR3 spans 14 residues. Here the CDR3 reads CAGSGAPLQETQYF. The CDR3 region has the DNA TGTGCGGGCAGTGGGGCTCCTCTACAAGAGACGCAGTATTTT.

In regard to this clonotype: This may arise from a read error, as a much more abundant clone is one base away. V and J are TRBV12-3 or TRBV12-4 and TRBJ2-4, with 8 bases that match TRBD2. This CDR3 has 12 residues. J gave up 13 bases and V 8 bases, and 10 bases lay outside the gene matches. As DNA, the CDR3 is TGTGCCAGCGGGACTAGGGACAATGAGCAGTACTTC. This encodes CASGTRDNEQYF.

V gene TRBV6-1 combines with J gene TRBJ2-1, with D possibly being TRBD2 (6 bases). Per germline, CDR1 MNHNS and CDR2 SASEGT. The length of the CDR3 is 13 residues. Trimming stripped 7 bases from V and 8 bases from J, with 15 bases between. The DNA for the CDR3 is TGTGCCAGCATGGGATGGAGGGGTTATGAGCAGTTCTTC. This translates into CASMGWRGYEQFF.